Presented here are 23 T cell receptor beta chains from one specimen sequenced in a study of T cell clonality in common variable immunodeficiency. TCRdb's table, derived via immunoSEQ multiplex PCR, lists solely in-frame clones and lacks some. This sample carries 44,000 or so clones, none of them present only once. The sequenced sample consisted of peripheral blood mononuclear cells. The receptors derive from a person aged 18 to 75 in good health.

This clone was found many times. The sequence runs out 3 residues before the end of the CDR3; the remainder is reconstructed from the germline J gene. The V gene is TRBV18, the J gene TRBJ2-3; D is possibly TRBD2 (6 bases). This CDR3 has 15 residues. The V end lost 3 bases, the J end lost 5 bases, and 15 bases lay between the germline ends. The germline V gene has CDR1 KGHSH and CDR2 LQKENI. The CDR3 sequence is CASSPGTPIQDTQYF. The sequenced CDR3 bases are TGTGCCAGCTCACCCGGGACTCCTATTCAAGATACG.

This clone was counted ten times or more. The CDR3 protein is CASSLTGDYGYTF. The part of the CDR3 DNA that was read is TGTGCCAGTAGCCTGACAGGGGACTATGGC. The rearrangement links TRBV19 to TRBJ1-2, with 8 bases fitting TRBD1. The observed sequence ends 3 residues before the CDR3 terminus, with the missing tail filled in from the germline J gene. This CDR3 has 13 residues. V was pared by 6 bases and J by 3 bases, with 3 bases of the junction left unmatched. CDR1 is LNHDA and CDR2 is SQIVND in the germline V gene (reference sequence).

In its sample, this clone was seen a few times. CDR3 protein: CASSTRDRDSPLHF. The part of the CDR3 DNA that was read is TGTGCCAGCAGCACCCGGGACAGGGATTCACCC. V usage is TRBV7-9 and J usage is TRBJ1-6; 9 bases map to TRBD1. The read gets to within 3 residues of the CDR3 end, and the germline J gene fills in the rest. The CDR3 consists of 14 residues. The J segment lost 8 bases and the V segment lost 5 bases, leaving 4 bases of the junction unmatched. Germline V gene data show CDR1 as SEHNR and CDR2 as FQNEAQ (reference sequence).

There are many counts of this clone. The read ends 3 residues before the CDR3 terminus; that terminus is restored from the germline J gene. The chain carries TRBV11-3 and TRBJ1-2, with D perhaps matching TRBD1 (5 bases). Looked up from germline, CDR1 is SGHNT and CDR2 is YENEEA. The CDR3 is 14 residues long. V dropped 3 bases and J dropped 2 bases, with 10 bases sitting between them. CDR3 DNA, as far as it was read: TGTGCCAGCAGCTTTATCGGGGGGAACTATGGC. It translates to CASSFIGGNYG. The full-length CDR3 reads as CASSFIGGNYGYTF.

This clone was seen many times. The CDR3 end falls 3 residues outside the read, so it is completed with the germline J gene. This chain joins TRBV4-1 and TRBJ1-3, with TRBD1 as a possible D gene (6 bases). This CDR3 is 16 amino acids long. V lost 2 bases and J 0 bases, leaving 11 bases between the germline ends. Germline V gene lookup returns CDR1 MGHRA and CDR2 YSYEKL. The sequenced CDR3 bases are TGCGCCAGCAGCCAATTGGTAGGGGGCTCTGGAAACACC. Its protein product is CASSQLVGGSGNT. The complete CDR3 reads CASSQLVGGSGNTIYF.

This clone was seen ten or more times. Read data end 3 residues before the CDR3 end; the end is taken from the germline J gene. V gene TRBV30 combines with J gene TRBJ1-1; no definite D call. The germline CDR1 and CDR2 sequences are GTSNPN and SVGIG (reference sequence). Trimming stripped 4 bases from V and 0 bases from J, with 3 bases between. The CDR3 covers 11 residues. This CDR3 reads CAWIMNTEAFF. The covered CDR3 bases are TGTGCCTGGATAATGAACACTGAA.

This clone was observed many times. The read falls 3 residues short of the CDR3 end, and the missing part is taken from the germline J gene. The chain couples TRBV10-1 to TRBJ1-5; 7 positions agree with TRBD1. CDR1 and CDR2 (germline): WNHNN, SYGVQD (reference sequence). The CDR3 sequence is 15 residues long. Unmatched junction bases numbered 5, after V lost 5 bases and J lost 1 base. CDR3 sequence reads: CASSSSGGSNQPQHF. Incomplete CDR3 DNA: TGCGCCAGCAGTTCTTCAGGGGGAAGCAATCAGCCC.

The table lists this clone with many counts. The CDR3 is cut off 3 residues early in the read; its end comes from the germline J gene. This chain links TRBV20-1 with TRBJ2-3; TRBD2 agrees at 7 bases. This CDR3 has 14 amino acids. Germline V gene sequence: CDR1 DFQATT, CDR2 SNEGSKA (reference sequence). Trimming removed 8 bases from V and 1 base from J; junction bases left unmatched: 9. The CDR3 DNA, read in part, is TGCAGTACATCCGGGGGGTTCGGCACAGATACG. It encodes CSTSGGFGTDT. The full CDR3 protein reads CSTSGGFGTDTQYF.

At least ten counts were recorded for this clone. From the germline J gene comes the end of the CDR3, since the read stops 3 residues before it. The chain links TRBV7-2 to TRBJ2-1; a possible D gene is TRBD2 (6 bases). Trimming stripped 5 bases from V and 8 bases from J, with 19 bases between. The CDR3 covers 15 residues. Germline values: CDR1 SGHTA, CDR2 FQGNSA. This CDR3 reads CASSAEDYWEHEQFF. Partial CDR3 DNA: TGTGCCAGCAGCGCCGAGGACTATTGGGAACATGAG.

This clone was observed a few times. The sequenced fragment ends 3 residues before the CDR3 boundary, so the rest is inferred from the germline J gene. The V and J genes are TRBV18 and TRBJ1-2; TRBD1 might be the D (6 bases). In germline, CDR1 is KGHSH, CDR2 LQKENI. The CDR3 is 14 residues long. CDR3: CASSPRAGDNDYTF. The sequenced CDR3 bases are TGTGCCAGCTCACCAAGGGCAGGGGACAATGAC.

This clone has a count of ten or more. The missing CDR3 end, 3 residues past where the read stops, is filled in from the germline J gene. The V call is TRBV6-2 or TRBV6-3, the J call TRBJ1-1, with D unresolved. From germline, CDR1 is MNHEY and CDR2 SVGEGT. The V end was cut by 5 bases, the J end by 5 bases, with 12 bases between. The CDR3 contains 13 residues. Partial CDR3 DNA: TGTGCCAGCAGTAAACAACATCAGACTGAA. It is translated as CASSKQHQTE. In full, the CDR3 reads CASSKQHQTEAFF.

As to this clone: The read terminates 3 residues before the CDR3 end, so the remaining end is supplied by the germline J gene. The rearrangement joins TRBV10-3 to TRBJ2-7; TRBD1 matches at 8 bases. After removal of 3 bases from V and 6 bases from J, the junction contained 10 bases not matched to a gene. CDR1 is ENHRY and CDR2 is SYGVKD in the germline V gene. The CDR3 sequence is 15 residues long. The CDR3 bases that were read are TGTGCCATCAGTGAAACGACAGGGGCCGGAGGCGAG. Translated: CAISETTGAGGE. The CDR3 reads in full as CAISETTGAGGEQYF.

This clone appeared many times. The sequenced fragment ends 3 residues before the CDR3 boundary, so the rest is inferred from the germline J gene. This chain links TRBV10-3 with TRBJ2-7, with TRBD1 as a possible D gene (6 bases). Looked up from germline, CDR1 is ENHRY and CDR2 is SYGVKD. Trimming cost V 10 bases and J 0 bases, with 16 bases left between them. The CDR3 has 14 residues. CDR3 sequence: CATRTEKSSYEQYF. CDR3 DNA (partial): TGTGCCACCAGGACAGAGAAGAGCTCCTACGAG.

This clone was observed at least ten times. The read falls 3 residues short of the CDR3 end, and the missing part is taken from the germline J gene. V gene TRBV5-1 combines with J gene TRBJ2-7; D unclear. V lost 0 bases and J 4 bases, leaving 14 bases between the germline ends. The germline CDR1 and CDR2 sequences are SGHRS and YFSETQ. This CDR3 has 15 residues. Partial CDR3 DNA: TGCGCCAGCAGCTTGGGACATCCAACTGATTACGAG. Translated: CASSLGHPTDYE. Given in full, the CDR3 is CASSLGHPTDYEQYF.

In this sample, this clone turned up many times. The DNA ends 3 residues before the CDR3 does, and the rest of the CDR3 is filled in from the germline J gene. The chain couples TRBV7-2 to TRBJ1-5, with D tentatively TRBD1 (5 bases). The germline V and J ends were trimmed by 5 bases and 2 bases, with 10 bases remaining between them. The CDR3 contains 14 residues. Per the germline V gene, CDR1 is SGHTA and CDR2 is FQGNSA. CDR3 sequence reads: CASSDTGRNQPQHF. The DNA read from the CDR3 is TGTGCCAGCAGCGATACAGGACGCAATCAGCCC.

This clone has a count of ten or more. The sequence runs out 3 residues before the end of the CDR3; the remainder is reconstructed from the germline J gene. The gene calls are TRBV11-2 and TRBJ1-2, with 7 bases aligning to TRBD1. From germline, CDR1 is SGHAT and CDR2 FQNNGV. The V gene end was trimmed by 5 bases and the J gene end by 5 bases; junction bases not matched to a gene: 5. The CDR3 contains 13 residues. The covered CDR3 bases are TGTGCCAGCAGCCGACAGGGAGGGTATGGC. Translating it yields CASSRQGGYG. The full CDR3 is CASSRQGGYGYTF.

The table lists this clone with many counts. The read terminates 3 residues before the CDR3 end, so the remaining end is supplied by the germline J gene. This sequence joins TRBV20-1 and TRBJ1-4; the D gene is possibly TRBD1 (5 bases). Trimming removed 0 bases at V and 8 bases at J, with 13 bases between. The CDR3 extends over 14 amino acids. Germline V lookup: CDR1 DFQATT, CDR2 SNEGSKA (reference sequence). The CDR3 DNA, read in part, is TGCAGTGCTAGAGATGGAGGGGAGGTGGAAAAA. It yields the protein CSARDGGEVEK. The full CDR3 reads CSARDGGEVEKLFF.

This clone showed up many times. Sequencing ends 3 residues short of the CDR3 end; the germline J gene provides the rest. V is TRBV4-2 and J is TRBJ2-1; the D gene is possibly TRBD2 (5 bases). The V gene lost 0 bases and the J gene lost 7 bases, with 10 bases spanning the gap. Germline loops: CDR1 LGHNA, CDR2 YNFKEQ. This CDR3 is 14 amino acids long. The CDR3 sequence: CASSQEVEGNEQFF. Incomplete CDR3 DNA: TGTGCCAGCAGCCAAGAAGTTGAGGGTAATGAG.

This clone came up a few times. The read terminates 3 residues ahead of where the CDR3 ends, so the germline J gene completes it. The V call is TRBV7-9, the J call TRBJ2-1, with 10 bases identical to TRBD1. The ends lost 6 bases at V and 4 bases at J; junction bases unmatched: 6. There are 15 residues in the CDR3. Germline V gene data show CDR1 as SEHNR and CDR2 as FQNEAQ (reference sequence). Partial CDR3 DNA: TGTGCCAGCAGGGGCGGGGACAGGGGATACAATGAG. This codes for CASRGGDRGYNE. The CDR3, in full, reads CASRGGDRGYNEQFF.

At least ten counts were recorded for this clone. This chain's CDR3 is CASSQGSVGEKLFF. Incomplete CDR3 DNA: TGTGCCAGCAGCCAAGGGTCCGTCGGTGAAAAA. This chain uses TRBV11-2 with TRBJ1-4; D unresolved. The sequence runs out 3 residues before the end of the CDR3; the remainder is reconstructed from the germline J gene. V was clipped by 5 bases and J by 7 bases, with 14 bases between them. There are 14 residues in the CDR3. Per germline, CDR1 SGHAT and CDR2 FQNNGV.

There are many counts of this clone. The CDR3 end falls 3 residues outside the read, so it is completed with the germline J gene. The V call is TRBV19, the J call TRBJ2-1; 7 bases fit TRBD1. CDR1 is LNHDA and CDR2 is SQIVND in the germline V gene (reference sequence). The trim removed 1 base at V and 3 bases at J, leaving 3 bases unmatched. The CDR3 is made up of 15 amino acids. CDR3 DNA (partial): TGTGCCAGTAGTATAGGGACAGGCGTCTACAATGAG. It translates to CASSIGTGVYNE. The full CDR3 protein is CASSIGTGVYNEQFF.

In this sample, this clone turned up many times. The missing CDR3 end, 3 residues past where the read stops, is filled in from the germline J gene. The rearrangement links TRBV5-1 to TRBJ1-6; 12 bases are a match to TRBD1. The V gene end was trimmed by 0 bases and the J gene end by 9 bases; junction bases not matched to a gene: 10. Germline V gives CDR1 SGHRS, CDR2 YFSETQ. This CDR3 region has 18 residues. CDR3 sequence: CASSLAGGTGGSVSPLHF. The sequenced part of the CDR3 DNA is TGCGCCAGCAGCTTGGCCGGAGGGACAGGGGGCTCGGTTTCACCC. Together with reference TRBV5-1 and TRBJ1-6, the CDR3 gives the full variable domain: KAGVTQTPRYLIKTRGQQVTLSCSPISGHRSVSWYQQTPGQGLQFLFEYFSETQRNKGNFPGRFSGRQFSNSRSEMNVSTLELGDSALYLCASSLAGGTGGSVSPLHFGNGTRLTVT.

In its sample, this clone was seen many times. CDR3 bases read: TGTGCCAGCAGCGGAGGGGGGGAAGACATT. Translation gives CASSGGGEDI. The entire CDR3 protein is CASSGGGEDIQYF. This chain connects TRBV7-2 to TRBJ2-4, with TRBD2 as a possible D gene (7 bases). The CDR3 goes on 3 residues after the read ends, and that part is filled in from the germline J gene. The V gene's germline CDR1 is SGHTA and CDR2 FQGNSA. V was cut by 5 bases and J by 8 bases, with 13 bases left in between. The CDR3 has 13 residues. Looking up the rest from reference TRBV7-2 and TRBJ2-4 gives the full variable domain: GAGVSQSPSNKVTEKGKDVELRCDPISGHTALYWYRQSLGQGLEFLIYFQGNSAPDKSGLPSDRFSAERTGGSVSTLTIQRTQQEDSAVYLCASSGGGEDIQYFGAGTRLSVL.